These 21 T cell receptor beta chains share one sample of origin, sequenced in a study of T-cell memory formation after mild COVID-19. TCRdb analysed the 5' RACE reads with MiXCR anew, one entry per CDR3 protein. The sample has roughly 340,000 distinct CDR3 sequences, about 16% seen once. Sequenced sample: PBMCs or a T cell subset sorted from them (not recorded which). Receptors were obtained from a man aged 18 to 35 who had mild COVID-19 (a few samples of this study predate the infection). Cell type and time point are not known.

This CDR3 reads CASRPAGDEQFF. The CDR3 DNA is TGTGCCAGCAGACCCGCCGGGGATGAGCAGTTCTTC. The chain couples TRBV12-3 or TRBV12-4 to TRBJ2-1; weak D call: TRBD2 (5 bases). Trimming took off 6 bases at V and 8 bases at J, with 11 bases between the two ends. The CDR3 sequence is 12 residues long.

This clonotype was seen a handful of times. This chain connects TRBV20-1 to TRBJ2-5, with TRBD2 matching 11 bases. The CDR3 runs 15 residues. CDR1 and CDR2 (germline): DFQATT, SNEGSKA (reference sequence). V trimming: 6 bases; J trimming: 5 bases; junction bases outside the gene matches: 11. In DNA, the CDR3 is TGCAGTGCACCTGGACTAGCGGGCCTTCGGGAGACCCAGTACTTC. This sequence encodes CSAPGLAGLRETQYF.

V and J are TRBV4-3 and TRBJ1-2; 10 nucleotides agree with TRBD1. This CDR3 contains 17 residues. Germline values: CDR1 LGHNA, CDR2 YSLEER. J was trimmed by 7 bases and V by 4 bases; bases with no gene match: 15. CDR3 region: CASSLMVIGTGASGYTF. CDR3 in DNA: TGCGCCAGCAGCCTCATGGTTATAGGGACAGGGGCTTCTGGCTACACCTTC.

J is TRBJ1-1 and V is TRBV5-1, with a possible D match to TRBD1 (6 bases). The V gene lost 4 bases and the J gene lost 1 base, with 8 bases spanning the gap. The germline gives CDR1 SGHRS, CDR2 YFSETQ. There are 13 residues in the CDR3. CDR3 residues: CASSQGKNTEAFF. The CDR3 DNA is TGCGCCAGCAGCCAGGGGAAGAACACTGAAGCTTTCTTT.

This clonotype was picked up many times. CDR3 sequence reads: CASSADTQYF. Written as DNA, the CDR3 is TGTGCCAGCAGCGCAGATACGCAGTATTTT. The chain uses TRBV5-5 and TRBJ2-3; D is uncertain. In germline, CDR1 is SGHKS, CDR2 YYEKEE (reference sequence). V shed 4 bases and J shed 4 bases, with 1 base lying between them. The CDR3 length is 10 residues.

This clonotype was detected many times. This chain joins TRBV12-3 or TRBV12-4 and TRBJ1-3; D gene ambiguous. The length of the CDR3 is 14 residues. Trimming removed 2 bases from V and 0 bases from J, with 5 bases in between. CDR3 protein: CASSLWSSGNTIYF. For the CDR3, the DNA is TGTGCCAGCAGTTTATGGAGCTCTGGAAACACCATATATTTT.

This clonotype was seen ten or more times. This chain joins TRBV20-1 and TRBJ2-7, with 7 bases fitting TRBD1. Germline V gene data show CDR1 as DFQATT and CDR2 as SNEGSKA (reference sequence). CDR3 length: 13 amino acids. Losses at the gene ends were 3 bases for V and 2 bases for J; bases not matched to a gene: 4. CDR3 residues: CSARSDRAYEQYF. The CDR3 nucleotides read TGCAGTGCTAGGTCCGACAGGGCCTACGAGCAGTACTTC.

CDR3 residues: CASSSGTGPLSYNEQFF. The CDR3 coding sequence is TGCGCCAGCAGCTCTGGGACAGGGCCTCTCTCCTACAATGAGCAGTTCTTC. V gene TRBV5-1 combines with J gene TRBJ2-1, with 9 bases aligning to TRBD1. Germline V gene sequence: CDR1 SGHRS, CDR2 YFSETQ. Trimming removed 3 bases from V and 0 bases from J; junction bases left unmatched: 7. The CDR3 runs 17 residues.

The V call is TRBV7-2, the J call TRBJ2-3; TRBD2 matches at 10 bases. With 5 bases clipped from V and 5 bases from J, the junction kept 4 bases outside the gene matches. The CDR3 has 14 residues. Germline loops: CDR1 SGHTA, CDR2 FQGNSA. CDR3 protein: CASSERGGQDTQYF. The CDR3 DNA is TGTGCCAGCAGCGAGCGGGGGGGCCAAGATACGCAGTATTTT. Full variable domain (outside the CDR3, taken from reference TRBV7-2 and TRBJ2-3): GAGVSQSPSNKVTEKGKDVELRCDPISGHTALYWYRQSLGQGLEFLIYFQGNSAPDKSGLPSDRFSAERTGGSVSTLTIQRTQQEDSAVYLCASSERGGQDTQYFGPGTRLTVL.

This chain links TRBV29-1 with TRBJ1-1; D remains ambiguous. The ends were cut back, 4 bases at V and 0 bases at J, with 15 bases in the middle. Germline loops: CDR1 SQVTM, CDR2 ANQGSEA. The CDR3 runs 15 residues. The CDR3 nucleotides are TGCAGCGTTGGGGCAGGCTGGGCTATGAACACTGAAGCTTTCTTT. Protein: CSVGAGWAMNTEAFF.

This clonotype was counted ten times or more. The genes are TRBV5-1 and TRBJ2-7, with 7 bases fitting TRBD1. Trimming at V came to 4 bases and at J to 6 bases, leaving 10 bases not matched to a gene. Germline V lookup: CDR1 SGHRS, CDR2 YFSETQ. This CDR3 comprises 14 residues. Here the CDR3 reads CASSRDSLPSEQYF. The CDR3 coding sequence is TGCGCCAGCAGCCGGGACAGCCTTCCCTCCGAGCAGTACTTC.

CDR3 DNA sequence: TGCGCCAGCAGCTTGACCCCCCCCGGGACTAGCGGGAATCATGAGCAGTTCTTC. It is translated as CASSLTPPGTSGNHEQFF. The V gene is TRBV5-1, the J gene TRBJ2-1; 13 nucleotides line up with TRBD2. CDR1 is SGHRS and CDR2 is YFSETQ in the germline V gene. The CDR3 extends over 18 amino acids. The trim removed 1 base at V and 8 bases at J, leaving 12 bases unmatched.

The table lists this clonotype with a few counts. The CDR3 is CASSLDSRLLVGDTQYF. CDR3 coding DNA: TGTGCCAGCAGCTTAGATTCGCGACTACTCGTAGGAGATACGCAGTATTTT. The chain links TRBV11-2 to TRBJ2-3; D may be TRBD2 (5 bases). The V gene lost 0 bases and the J gene lost 5 bases, with 18 bases spanning the gap. CDR1 is SGHAT, CDR2 FQNNGV, per germline. This CDR3 region has 17 residues.

Only a few counts were recorded for this clonotype. The chain couples TRBV19 to TRBJ2-5, with 8 bases that match TRBD1. Germline V gene data show CDR1 as LNHDA and CDR2 as SQIVND (reference sequence). Trimming removed 3 bases from V and 5 bases from J; junction bases left unmatched: 5. The CDR3 spans 14 residues. Here the CDR3 DNA reads TGTGCCAGTAGTATCCCAGGGGGCGCGGAGACCCAGTACTTC. Translation: CASSIPGGAETQYF.

This clonotype has only a few counts. The chain links TRBV7-2 to TRBJ2-7, with 8 bases matching TRBD2. The V segment lost 4 bases and the J segment 3 bases; nucleotides outside the gene matches: 5. Per the germline V gene, CDR1 is SGHTA and CDR2 is FQGNSA. There are 14 residues in the CDR3. Here the CDR3 reads CASSSGGQYYEQYF. The CDR3 nucleotides are TGTGCCAGCAGCTCGGGGGGGCAGTACTACGAGCAGTACTTC.

This rearrangement joins TRBV2 to TRBJ2-7; 9 bases line up with TRBD2. The CDR3 extends over 17 amino acids. V trimming: 6 bases; J trimming: 2 bases; junction bases outside the gene matches: 14. The V gene's germline CDR1 is SNHLY and CDR2 FYNNEI. The CDR3 DNA reads TGTGCCAGCAGCCTCCCGGGCAGCGGGGGGCCTACCTACGAGCAGTACTTC. It encodes CASSLPGSGGPTYEQYF.

The chain carries TRBV29-1 and TRBJ2-3, with D hard to call. This CDR3 has 12 residues. Germline V gives CDR1 SQVTM, CDR2 ANQGSEA. The V end lost 8 bases, the J end lost 0 bases, and 9 bases lay between the germline ends. In DNA form, the CDR3 reads TGCAGCTCCGAGACTAGCACAGATACGCAGTATTTT. This codes for CSSETSTDTQYF.

The chain carries TRBV4-2 and TRBJ2-5, with TRBD2 identical over 10 bases. The CDR3 totals 17 residues. With 3 bases clipped from V and 4 bases from J, the junction kept 11 bases outside the gene matches. CDR1 LGHNA and CDR2 YNFKEQ come from the germline V gene. DNA for the CDR3: TGTGCCAGCAGCCACCTCACTGGAGCGGGGGGGGTAGAGACCCAGTACTTC. This encodes CASSHLTGAGGVETQYF.

CDR3 DNA sequence: TGTGCCAGCAGTCAGGGCGCATATACGCAGTATTTT. Translating gives CASSQGAYTQYF. This rearrangement joins TRBV12-3 or TRBV12-4 to TRBJ2-3; TRBD1 is a possible D gene (5 bases). Trimming shortened V by 5 bases and J by 7 bases, and 10 bases separated the two germline ends. The length of the CDR3 is 12 residues.

J is TRBJ1-1 and V is TRBV9; D not resolved. The CDR3 has 14 amino acids. CDR1 is SGDLS, CDR2 YYNGEE, per germline. Trimming took 0 bases from V and 3 from J, leaving 9 bases between them. CDR3 sequence reads: CASSVAPIDTEAFF. CDR3 nucleotide sequence: TGTGCCAGCAGCGTAGCCCCCATCGACACTGAAGCTTTCTTT.

The genes are TRBV29-1 and TRBJ1-4, with a possible D match to TRBD1 (5 bases). Germline CDR1 is SQVTM and CDR2 is ANQGSEA. V shed 2 bases and J shed 8 bases, with 15 bases lying between them. The CDR3 loop spans 14 amino acids. For the CDR3, the DNA is TGCAGCGTTGAATCAGGGACGGTAGGCGAAAAACTGTTTTTT. It yields the protein CSVESGTVGEKLFF.